The rows below give T cell receptor beta chains drawn from one sample of a study of PD-1 blockade in classical Hodgkin lymphoma. Assay: immunoSEQ multiplex PCR; the TCRdb copy retains only in-frame clones and omits some. The table includes about 47,000 clones, 80% detected once. The starting material was peripheral blood mononuclear cells (PBMCs), obtained before the fourth cycle of nivolumab. The receptors were gathered from a human donor with classical Hodgkin lymphoma. The CDR3 runs from the conserved cysteine through the conserved F or W. D genes are given only for firm matches. A row's size may be missing; if present it is once, few, many or a size class.

TRBD1 | NA | TRBJ2-6 | TRBV27 | CASSRTGAGANVLTF | TGTGCCAGCAGCCGGACAGGGGCTGGGGCCAACGTCCTGACTTTC
TRBD1 | NA | TRBJ2-3 | TRBV5-1 | CASSLRQGPTDTQYF | TGCGCCAGCAGCCTAAGACAGGGCCCCACAGATACGCAGTATTTT
TRBD2 | NA | TRBJ2-3 | TRBV9 | CASSVRLAGDTQYF | TGTGCCAGCAGCGTACGTCTAGCGGGAGATACGCAGTATTTT
TRBD2 | NA | TRBJ2-7 | TRBV19 | CASSVRTSGEQYF | TGTGCCAGTAGTGTACGGACTAGCGGGGAGCAGTACTTC
NA | NA | TRBJ1-2 | TRBV4-3 | CASSQAPGSPYGYTF | TGCGCCAGCAGCCAAGCGCCAGGGTCCCCCTATGGCTACACCTTC
NA | NA | TRBJ2-7 | TRBV7-3 | CASSPGLPYEQYF | TGTGCCAGCAGTCCGGGCCTCCCCTACGAGCAGTACTTC
TRBD1 | once | TRBJ1-1 | TRBV6-5 | CASSPNRGNTEAFF | TGTGCCAGCTCACCAAACAGGGGGAACACTGAAGCTTTCTTT
NA | NA | TRBJ1-2 | TRBV6-4 | CASSLDPTVPYGYTF | TGTGCCAGCAGCCTAGACCCCACGGTCCCTTATGGCTACACCTTC
TRBD2 | NA | TRBJ2-5 | TRBV9 | CASSVAGRGGGETQYF | TGTGCCAGCAGCGTAGCTGGGAGGGGCGGTGGGGAGACCCAGTACTTC
TRBD1 | NA | TRBJ2-5 | TRBV9 | CASSPQTGAETQYF | TGTGCCAGCAGCCCACAGACAGGGGCAGAGACCCAGTACTTC
TRBD2 | NA | TRBJ2-2 | TRBV5-4 | CASSPWTSGMNTGELFF | TGTGCCAGCAGCCCGTGGACTAGCGGGATGAACACCGGGGAGCTGTTTTTT
TRBD1 | NA | TRBJ2-7 | TRBV13 | CASERTGSSYEQYF | TGTGCCAGCGAGAGGACAGGGAGCTCCTACGAGCAGTACTTC
NA | NA | TRBJ2-5 | TRBV7-2 | CASSQAGSTETQYF | TGTGCCAGCAGCCAGGCCGGGTCAACTGAGACCCAGTACTTC
NA | NA | TRBJ1-3 | TRBV30 | CAWSLTRSGNTIYF | TGTGCCTGGAGTCTCACTCGTTCTGGAAACACCATATATTTT
NA | NA | TRBJ2-1 | TRBV9 | CASSVPGGGEQFF | TGTGCCAGCAGCGTACCGGGGGGCGGTGAGCAGTTCTTC
NA | NA | TRBJ2-3 | TRBV5-6 | CASSGRDLGSDTQYF | TGTGCCAGCAGCGGTAGGGACCTGGGCTCAGATACGCAGTATTTT
NA | NA | TRBJ1-5 | TRBV4-2 | CASSQDSNQPQHF | TGTGCCAGCAGCCAAGATAGCAATCAGCCCCAGCATTTT
TRBD1 | NA | TRBJ2-7 | TRBV7-2 | CASSLEPGGIYEQYF | TGTGCCAGCAGCTTAGAGCCAGGGGGCATCTACGAGCAGTACTTC
TRBD1 | NA | TRBJ1-2 | TRBV28 | CASRDRGRNGYTF | TGTGCCAGCAGAGATAGGGGGCGCAACGGCTACACCTTC
TRBD2 | NA | TRBJ2-1 | TRBV28 | CASRQGGRGYNEQFF | TGTGCCAGCAGGCAGGGCGGGAGGGGGTACAATGAGCAGTTCTTC
TRBD1 | NA | TRBJ1-3 | TRBV27 | CASSLRWTGGRGNTIYF | TGTGCCAGCAGTTTAAGATGGACAGGGGGCCGTGGAAACACCATATATTTT
NA | NA | TRBJ1-1 | TRBV14 | CASSQVSGNRAFF | TGTGCCAGCAGCCAAGTCTCGGGGAACAGAGCTTTCTTT
TRBD1 | NA | TRBJ2-5 | TRBV15 | CATSRGDRETQYF | TGTGCCACCAGCAGGGGGGACAGAGAGACCCAGTACTTC
NA | NA | TRBJ2-2 | TRBV19 | CASSPRRESTGELFF | TGTGCCAGTAGTCCAAGACGGGAGAGCACCGGGGAGCTGTTTTTT
NA | NA | TRBJ1-4 | TRBV13 | CASSLGWGQTNEKLFF | TGTGCCAGCAGCTTAGGGTGGGGGCAAACTAATGAAAAACTGTTTTTT
NA | once | TRBJ2-5 | TRBV28 | CASSLQGFQETQYF | TGTGCCAGCAGTTTGCAGGGGTTTCAAGAGACCCAGTACTTC
NA | NA | TRBJ2-5 | TRBV6-5 | CASRLAGWGTQYF | TGTGCCAGCAGACTAGCAGGGTGGGGGACCCAGTACTTC
TRBD2 | NA | TRBJ2-1 | TRBV6-5 | CASRRGVNEQFF | TGTGCCAGCAGACGGGGGGTTAATGAGCAGTTCTTC
NA | NA | TRBJ1-2 | TRBV15 | CATSSRRAGGYTF | TGTGCCACCAGTTCTCGCAGGGCGGGGGGCTACACCTTC
NA | NA | TRBJ2-1 | TRBV6-5 | CASSYFMGGEQFF | TGTGCCAGCAGTTACTTCATGGGGGGCGAGCAGTTCTTC
NA | NA | TRBJ2-7 | TRBV7-2 | CASSLEVFPRYF | TGTGCCAGCAGCTTAGAGGTCTTCCCTCGGTACTTC
TRBD2 | NA | TRBJ2-1 | TRBV19 | CASSSGTSGTPVHEQFF | TGTGCCAGTAGTAGTGGGACTAGCGGGACGCCGGTCCATGAGCAGTTCTTC
NA | NA | TRBJ1-6 | TRBV6-6 | CASSVPAPVLHF | TGTGCCAGCAGCGTTCCGGCCCCTGTCCTCCACTTT
NA | NA | TRBJ2-2 | TRBV5-1 | CASSADTELTGELFF | TGCGCCAGCAGCGCCGACACTGAACTGACCGGGGAGCTGTTTTTT
TRBD2 | NA | TRBJ2-2 | TRBV10-3 | CAISERSGGATGELFF | TGTGCCATCAGTGAACGCAGCGGGGGGGCCACCGGGGAGCTGTTTTTT
NA | NA | TRBJ2-5 | TRBV18 | CASSPIQDQETQYF | TGTGCCAGCTCACCGATACAGGATCAAGAGACCCAGTACTTC
TRBD1 | NA | TRBJ2-4 | TRBV28 | CASRTGGDGNIQYF | TGTGCCAGCAGAACAGGGGGCGATGGAAACATTCAGTACTTC
TRBD1 | few | TRBJ2-6 | TRBV13 | CASTTSDRGFSGANVLTF | TGTGCCAGCACAACGTCCGACAGGGGATTCTCTGGGGCCAACGTCCTGACTTTC
TRBD1 | NA | TRBJ2-3 | TRBV2 | CASSDRDRGDTQYF | TGTGCCAGCAGTGACCGGGACAGGGGGGATACGCAGTATTTT
TRBD1 | NA | TRBJ1-2 | TRBV5-1 | CASSLGQGNYGYTF | TGCGCCAGCAGCTTGGGACAGGGGAACTATGGCTACACCTTC
NA | NA | TRBJ2-2 | TRBV5-1 | CASSTQPLGTANTGELFF | TGCGCCAGCAGCACCCAGCCATTAGGGACCGCGAACACCGGGGAGCTGTTTTTT
NA | NA | TRBJ2-7 | TRBV11-3 | CASSLVGADEQYF | TGTGCCAGCAGCTTGGTAGGGGCCGACGAGCAGTACTTC
NA | NA | TRBJ2-2 | TRBV5-1 | CASSPRQGSTGGLFF | TGCGCCAGCAGCCCACGCCAGGGGTCCACCGGGGGGCTGTTTTTT
NA | NA | TRBJ1-1 | TRBV7-2 | CASHRTGMNTEAFF | TGTGCCAGTCACCGGACGGGGATGAACACTGAAGCTTTCTTT
NA | NA | TRBJ2-3 | TRBV30 | CAWSVIQPGPTDTQYF | TGTGCCTGGAGTGTAATACAGCCAGGGCCCACAGATACGCAGTATTTT
NA | NA | TRBJ1-1 | TRBV11-3 | CASSLRRTTEAFF | TGTGCCAGCAGCTTACGCAGGACAACTGAAGCTTTCTTT
TRBD2 | NA | TRBJ2-2 | TRBV30 | CASRGAGELFF | TGTGCCTCCCGGGGGGCCGGGGAGCTGTTTTTT
NA | NA | TRBJ1-1 | TRBV6-1 | CASSLIRNTEAFF | TGTGCCAGCAGTTTAATACGGAACACTGAAGCTTTCTTT
NA | few | TRBJ1-6 | TRBV30 | CAWSLNLGSNSPLHF | TGTGCCTGGAGCCTTAATTTGGGCTCCAATTCACCCCTCCACTTT
NA | NA | TRBJ1-2 | TRBV9 | CASSVARNGYTF | TGTGCCAGCAGCGTAGCGCGGAATGGCTACACCTTC
NA | NA | TRBJ1-1 | TRBV7-9 | CASSPGMPNTEAFF | TGTGCCAGCAGCCCAGGGATGCCCAACACTGAAGCTTTCTTT
NA | NA | TRBJ1-1 | TRBV28 | CASSLFQGSMGNTEAFF | TGTGCCAGCAGTTTATTTCAGGGTTCGATGGGAAACACTGAAGCTTTCTTT
NA | NA | TRBJ1-3 | TRBV2 | CASSKENTIYF | TGTGCCAGCAGTAAGGAAAACACCATATATTTT
TRBD1 | NA | TRBJ1-5 | TRBV7-2 | CASSSRGPQPQHF | TGTGCCAGCAGCTCAAGGGGGCCCCAGCCCCAGCATTTT